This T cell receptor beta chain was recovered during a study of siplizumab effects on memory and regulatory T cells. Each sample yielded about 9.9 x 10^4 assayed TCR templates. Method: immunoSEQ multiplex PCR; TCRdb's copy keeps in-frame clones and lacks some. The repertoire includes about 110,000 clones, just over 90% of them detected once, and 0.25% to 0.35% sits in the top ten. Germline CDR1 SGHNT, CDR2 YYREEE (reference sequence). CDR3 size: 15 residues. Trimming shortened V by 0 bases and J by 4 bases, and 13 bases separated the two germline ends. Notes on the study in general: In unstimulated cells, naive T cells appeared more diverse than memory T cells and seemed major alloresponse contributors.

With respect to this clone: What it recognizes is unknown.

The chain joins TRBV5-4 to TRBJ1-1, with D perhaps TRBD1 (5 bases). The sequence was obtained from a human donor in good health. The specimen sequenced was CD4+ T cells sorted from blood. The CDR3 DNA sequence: TGTGCCAGCAGCTTGGGCGGGGGAGACGGCACTGAAGCTTTCTTT. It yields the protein CASSLGGGDGTEAFF.